This T cell receptor (beta chain) was observed in a study of T cell repertoires in cytomegalovirus infection. This clonotype showed up many times. TCRdb independently ran MiXCR on the reads; one entry per CDR3 protein. The sample includes over 450,000 distinct CDR3 sequences, 11% of them seen just once. V lost 5 bases, J lost 7 bases, and 3 bases stayed unmatched. The CDR3 has 14 residues. Germline V lookup: CDR1 MNHNY, CDR2 SVGAGI (reference sequence). The V call is TRBV6-6, the J call TRBJ2-2; 11 bases match TRBD2. The clonotype originates from a human donor in good health (CMV status not recorded). Some clones in this sample may be carry-over from other donors' samples. Sequencing was performed on PBMCs. The CDR3 DNA sequence: TGTGCCAGCAGTCTAGCGGGGGGTCACGGGGAGCTGTTTTTT. As protein: CASSLAGGHGELFF.